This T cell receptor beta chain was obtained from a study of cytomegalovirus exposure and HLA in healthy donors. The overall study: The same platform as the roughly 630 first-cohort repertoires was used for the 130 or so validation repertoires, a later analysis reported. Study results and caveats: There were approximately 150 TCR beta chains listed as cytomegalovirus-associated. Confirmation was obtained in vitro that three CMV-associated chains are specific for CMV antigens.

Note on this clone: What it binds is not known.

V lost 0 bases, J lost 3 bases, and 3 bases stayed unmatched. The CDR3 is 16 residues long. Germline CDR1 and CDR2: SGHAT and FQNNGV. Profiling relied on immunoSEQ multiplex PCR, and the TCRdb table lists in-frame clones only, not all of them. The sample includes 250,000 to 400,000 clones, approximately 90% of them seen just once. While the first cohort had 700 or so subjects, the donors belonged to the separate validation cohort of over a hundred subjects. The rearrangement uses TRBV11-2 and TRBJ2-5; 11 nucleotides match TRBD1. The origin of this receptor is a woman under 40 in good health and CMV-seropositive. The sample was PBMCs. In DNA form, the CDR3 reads TGTGCCAGCAGCTTAGATCGGGACAGGGGGGAAGAGACCCAGTACTTC. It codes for CASSLDRDRGEETQYF.